What follows are 9 T cell receptor beta chains derived from one specimen sequenced in a study of OX40 agonist ivuxolimab in advanced cancers. TCRdb keeps only in-frame clones here, not all; method: immunoSEQ multiplex PCR. The sample records roughly 68,000 clones, around 83% being singletons. The source was CD4+ or CD8+ T cells sorted from blood, collected in a trial of the OX40 agonist ivuxolimab. The source of these receptors is an adult with an advanced solid tumor such as melanoma, head and neck, liver or kidney cancer.

The chain combines TRBV7-8 with TRBJ2-4; 7 bases align to TRBD1. The CDR3 loop spans 19 amino acids. J was trimmed by 0 bases and V by 0 bases; bases with no gene match: 11. Germline lookup yields CDR1 SGHVS and CDR2 FQNEAQ. In nucleotides, the CDR3 is TGTGCCAGCAGCTTAGCGGGATTGACAGGGATACTAGCCAAAAACATTCAGTACTTC. Translated, it gives CASSLAGLTGILAKNIQYF.

The V gene is TRBV27, the J gene TRBJ2-5, with 12 bases that match TRBD1. This CDR3 contains 15 residues. Germline CDR1 is MNHEY and CDR2 is SMNVEV (reference sequence). Losses at the gene ends were 6 bases for V and 5 bases for J; bases not matched to a gene: 7. In nucleotides, the CDR3 is TGTGCCAGCAGCCGGGACAGGGGGCTTTCGGAGACCCAGTACTTC. Translated, it gives CASSRDRGLSETQYF.

This clone occurred a few times. The J gene is TRBJ1-5, the V gene TRBV25-1, with unresolved D. The CDR3 has 12 residues. Germline CDR1 and CDR2: MGHDK and SYGVNS. V lost 4 bases and J lost 3, with 4 bases in between. CDR3 protein: CASSGFNQPQHF. DNA for the CDR3: TGTGCCAGCAGTGGGTTCAATCAGCCCCAGCATTTT.

The V gene is TRBV30, the J gene TRBJ2-5; 12 nucleotides match TRBD2. There are 15 residues in the CDR3. Looked up from germline, CDR1 is GTSNPN and CDR2 is SVGIG (reference sequence). Trimming took 1 base from V and 5 from J; bases not matched to a gene: 5. The CDR3 sequence: CAWSELAGGLETQYF. In nucleotides, the CDR3 is TGTGCCTGGAGTGAGCTAGCGGGGGGGCTGGAGACCCAGTACTTC.

The CDR3 DNA reads as TGTGCCAGCAGCTTACGGGGTAGGGGCGAGGTTTTCAGCGAAAAACTGTTTTTT. Its translation: CASSLRGRGEVFSEKLFF. The gene calls are TRBV7-8 and TRBJ1-4, with a weak D call TRBD1 (5 bases). V shed 2 bases and J shed 8 bases, with 24 bases lying between them. Germline values: CDR1 SGHVS, CDR2 FQNEAQ. The CDR3 spans 18 residues.

This rearrangement joins TRBV9 to TRBJ2-4; 10 bases line up with TRBD1. There are 17 residues in the CDR3. Germline CDR1 SGDLS, CDR2 YYNGEE. J lost 1 base, V lost 3 bases, and 7 bases had no gene match. CDR3: CASSESGTGVAKNIQYF. The CDR3 nucleotides are TGTGCCAGCAGCGAATCCGGGACAGGGGTCGCCAAAAACATTCAGTACTTC.

This clone has a handful of counts. The chain has TRBV7-6 and TRBJ1-6; 9 bases align to TRBD1. The CDR3 consists of 16 residues. The germline CDR1 and CDR2 sequences are SGHVS and FNYEAQ. The trim removed 4 bases at V and 10 bases at J, leaving 11 bases unmatched. The CDR3 sequence: CASSSAGTGLYSPLHF. CDR3 DNA: TGTGCCAGCAGCTCCGCCGGGACAGGGTTGTACTCACCCCTCCACTTT.

The rearrangement uses TRBV11-2 and TRBJ2-2, with TRBD1 identical over 8 bases. The V gene end was trimmed by 7 bases and the J gene end by 4 bases; junction bases not matched to a gene: 11. The CDR3 runs 16 residues. Germline CDR1 is SGHAT and CDR2 is FQNNGV. The CDR3 spells CASTPDRDLFTGELFF. As DNA, the CDR3 is TGTGCCAGCACCCCGGACAGGGACTTGTTCACCGGGGAGCTGTTTTTT.

The genes are TRBV5-1 and TRBJ2-7, with D possibly matching TRBD1 (5 bases). Germline CDR1 reads SGHRS; CDR2 reads YFSETQ. With 7 bases removed from V and 3 bases from J, the gap between germline ends came to 23 bases. CDR3 length: 16 amino acids. The CDR3 DNA follows: TGCGCCAGCGCATACACGACCAGGGCCCTGGGCTACGAGCAGTACTTC. Translated, it gives CASAYTTRALGYEQYF.